This T cell receptor beta chain was captured in a study of CD8+ T cells in alopecia areata. Germline values: CDR1 LGHNA, CDR2 YNFKEQ. V lost 1 base, J lost 8 bases, and 9 bases lay in between. The CDR3 is 13 residues long. cDNA reverse transcribed from extracted RNA served as the sequencing template. Using immunoSEQ multiplex PCR, the repertoire was profiled, and TCRdb retains in-frame clones only, with some absent. The sample gives fewer than 150,000 clones, less than 45% of which show up once; 3.1% is in the top ten. The rearrangement uses TRBV4-2 and TRBJ2-4; unclear D gene. Sequenced input: CD4+ T cells sorted from blood. The receptor's source is a human donor with alopecia areata. The CDR3 nucleotides read TGTGCCAGCAGCCAAGCCGAGTGGGACATTCAGTACTTC. Amino acid sequence: CASSQAEWDIQYF.